This T cell receptor beta chain was found in a study of blood T cell repertoires in COVID-19. About the research overall: From the United States, Italy and Spain came samples of acute and convalescent COVID-19. Sample material is recorded as cDNA or gDNA derived from T cells, B-cell-depleted T cells, or PBMCs.

This clone was observed a handful of times. CDR1 and CDR2 from the germline V gene are ENHRY and SYGVKD. Losses at the gene ends were 3 bases for V and 3 bases for J; bases not matched to a gene: 15. This CDR3 is 18 amino acids long. Authors' data handling: Nucleated cell counts were estimated from reference gene primer amplification. The assay was immunoSEQ multiplex PCR, and TCRdb's table has in-frame clones only and misses some. V, J and clone size reflect that table, while D and trimming were determined from the DNA. Among about 170,000 clones listed, roughly 70% were seen once. Sequencing used peripheral blood. This rearrangement joins TRBV10-3 to TRBJ1-2; the match to TRBD1 covers 8 bases. The origin of this receptor is a woman older than 75 with acute or convalescent COVID-19. CDR3 bases: TGTGCCATCAGTGACCCTACCGGGACAGGAGGATCTGACTATGGCTACACCTTC. This sequence encodes CAISDPTGTGGSDYGYTF.